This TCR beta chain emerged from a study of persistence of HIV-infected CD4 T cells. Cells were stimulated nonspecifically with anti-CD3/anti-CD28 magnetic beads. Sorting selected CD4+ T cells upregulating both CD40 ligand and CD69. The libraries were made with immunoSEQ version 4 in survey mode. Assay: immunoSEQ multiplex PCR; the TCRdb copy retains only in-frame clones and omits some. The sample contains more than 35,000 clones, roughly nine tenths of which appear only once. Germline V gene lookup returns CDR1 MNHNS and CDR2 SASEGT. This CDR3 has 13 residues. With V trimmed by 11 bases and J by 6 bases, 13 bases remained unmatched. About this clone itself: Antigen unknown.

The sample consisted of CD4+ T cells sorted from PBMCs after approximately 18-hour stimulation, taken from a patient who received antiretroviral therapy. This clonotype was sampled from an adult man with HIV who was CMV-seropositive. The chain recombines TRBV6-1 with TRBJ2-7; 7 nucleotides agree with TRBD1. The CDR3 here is CAGSTGQMLEQYF. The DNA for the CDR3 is TGTGCCGGATCAACGGGACAGATGCTCGAGCAGTACTTC.